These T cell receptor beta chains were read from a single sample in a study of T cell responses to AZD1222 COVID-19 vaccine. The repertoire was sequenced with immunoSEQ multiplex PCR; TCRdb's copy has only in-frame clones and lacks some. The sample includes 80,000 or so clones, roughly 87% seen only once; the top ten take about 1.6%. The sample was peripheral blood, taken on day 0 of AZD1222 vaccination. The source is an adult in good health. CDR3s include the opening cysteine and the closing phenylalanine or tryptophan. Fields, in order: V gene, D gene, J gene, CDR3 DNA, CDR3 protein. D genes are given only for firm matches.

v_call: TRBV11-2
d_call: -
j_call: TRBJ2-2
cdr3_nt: TGTGCCAGCAGCCCACCTGGGTCCGGCGGGGAGCTGTTTTTT
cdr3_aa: CASSPPGSGGELFF

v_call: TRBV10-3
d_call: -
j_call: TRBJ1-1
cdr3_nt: TGTGCCATCAGTGAGTCGCAGAAGAACACTGAAGCTTTCTTT
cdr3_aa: CAISESQKNTEAFF

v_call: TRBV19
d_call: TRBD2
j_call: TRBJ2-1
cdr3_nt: TGTGCCAGTAGTTCCACGGGGGGTGAGCAGTTCTTC
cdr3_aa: CASSSTGGEQFF

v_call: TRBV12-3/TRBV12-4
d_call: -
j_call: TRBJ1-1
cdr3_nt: TGTGCCAGCAGCGGACAAATGAACACTGAAGCTTTCTTT
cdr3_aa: CASSGQMNTEAFF

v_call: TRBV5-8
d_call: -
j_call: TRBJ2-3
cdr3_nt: TGTGCCAGCAGCTTTGCCGGGGATACGCAGTATTTT
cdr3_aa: CASSFAGDTQYF

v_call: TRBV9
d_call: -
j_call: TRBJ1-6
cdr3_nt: TGTGCCAGCAGCGTAGTCCCGGACGGGAATTCACCCCTCCACTTT
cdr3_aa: CASSVVPDGNSPLHF

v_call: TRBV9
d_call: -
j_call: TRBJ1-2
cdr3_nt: TGTGCCAGCAGCGCCTCCCTTAGCTACACCTTC
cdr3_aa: CASSASLSYTF

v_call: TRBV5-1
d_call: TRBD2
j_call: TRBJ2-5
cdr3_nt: TGCGCCAGCAGCCAACTAGCGGTGGGGGAGACCCAGTACTTC
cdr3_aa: CASSQLAVGETQYF

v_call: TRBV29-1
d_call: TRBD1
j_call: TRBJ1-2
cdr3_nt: TGCAGCGTTGGGACAGGGAGCGTGCTGAACTATGGCTACACCTTC
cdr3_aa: CSVGTGSVLNYGYTF

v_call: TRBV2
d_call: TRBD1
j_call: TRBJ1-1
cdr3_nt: TGTGCCAGCAAAAGACAGGGAGTGGACACTGAAGCTTTCTTT
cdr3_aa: CASKRQGVDTEAFF